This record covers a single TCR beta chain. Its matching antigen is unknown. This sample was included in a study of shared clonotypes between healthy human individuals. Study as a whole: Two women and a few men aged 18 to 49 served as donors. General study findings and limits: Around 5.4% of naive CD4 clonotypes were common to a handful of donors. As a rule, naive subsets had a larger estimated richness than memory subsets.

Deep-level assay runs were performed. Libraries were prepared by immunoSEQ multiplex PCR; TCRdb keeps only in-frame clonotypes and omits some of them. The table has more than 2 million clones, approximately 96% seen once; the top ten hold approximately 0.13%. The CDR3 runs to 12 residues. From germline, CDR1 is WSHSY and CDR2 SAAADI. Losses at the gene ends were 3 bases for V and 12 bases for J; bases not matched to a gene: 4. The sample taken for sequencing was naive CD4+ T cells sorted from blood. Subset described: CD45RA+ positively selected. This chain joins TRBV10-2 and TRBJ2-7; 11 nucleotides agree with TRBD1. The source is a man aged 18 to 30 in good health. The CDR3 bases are TGCGCCAGCAGTGAAAGGGGACAGGGGGGGTACTTC. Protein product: CASSERGQGGYF.